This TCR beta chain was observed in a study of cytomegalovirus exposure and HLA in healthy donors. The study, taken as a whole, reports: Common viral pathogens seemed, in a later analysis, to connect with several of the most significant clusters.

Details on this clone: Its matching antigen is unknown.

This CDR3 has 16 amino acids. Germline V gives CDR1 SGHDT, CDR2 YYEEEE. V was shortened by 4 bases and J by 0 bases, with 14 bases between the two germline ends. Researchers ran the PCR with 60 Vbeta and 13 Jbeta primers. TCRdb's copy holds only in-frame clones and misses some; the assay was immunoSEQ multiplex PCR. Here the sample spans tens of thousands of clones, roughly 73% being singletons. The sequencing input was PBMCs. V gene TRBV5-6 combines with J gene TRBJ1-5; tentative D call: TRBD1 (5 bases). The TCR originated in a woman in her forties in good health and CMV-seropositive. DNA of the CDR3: TGTGCCAGCAGCCAAAGGTACAGGAATAGCAATCAGCCCCAGCATTTT. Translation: CASSQRYRNSNQPQHF. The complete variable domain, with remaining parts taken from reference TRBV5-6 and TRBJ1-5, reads DAGVTQSPTHLIKTRGQQVTLRCSPKSGHDTVSWYQQALGQGPQFIFQYYEEEERQRGNFPDRFSGHQFPNYSSELNVNALLLGDSALYLCASSQRYRNSNQPQHFGDGTRLSIL.